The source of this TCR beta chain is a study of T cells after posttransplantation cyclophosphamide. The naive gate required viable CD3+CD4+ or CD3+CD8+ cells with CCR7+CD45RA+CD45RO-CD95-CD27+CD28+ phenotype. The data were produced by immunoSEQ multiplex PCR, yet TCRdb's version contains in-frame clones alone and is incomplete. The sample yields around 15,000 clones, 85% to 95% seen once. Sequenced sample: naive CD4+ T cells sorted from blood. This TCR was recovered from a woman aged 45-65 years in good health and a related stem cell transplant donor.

The CDR3: CAALRESADTQYF. CDR3 coding DNA: TGTGCCGCCCTTCGAGAGAGCGCAGATACGCAGTATTTT. The chain is built from TRBV6-5 and TRBJ2-3; D gene uncertain. Looked up from germline, CDR1 is MNHEY and CDR2 is SVGAGI. Deletions cut 11 bases from V and 4 bases from J, with 16 bases between. This CDR3 is built from 13 residues.